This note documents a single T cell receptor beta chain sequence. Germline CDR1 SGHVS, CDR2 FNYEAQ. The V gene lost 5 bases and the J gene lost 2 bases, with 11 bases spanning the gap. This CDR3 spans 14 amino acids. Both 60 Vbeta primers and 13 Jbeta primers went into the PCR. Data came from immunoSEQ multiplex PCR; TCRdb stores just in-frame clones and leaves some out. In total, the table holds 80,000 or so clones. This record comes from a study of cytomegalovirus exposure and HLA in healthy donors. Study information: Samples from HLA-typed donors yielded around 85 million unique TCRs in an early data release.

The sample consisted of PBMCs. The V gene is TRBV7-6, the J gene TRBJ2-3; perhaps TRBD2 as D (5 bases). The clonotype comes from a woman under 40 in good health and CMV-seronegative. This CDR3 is CASSRGGFTDTQYF. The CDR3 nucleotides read TGTGCCAGCAGCCGCGGAGGCTTCACAGATACGCAGTATTTT. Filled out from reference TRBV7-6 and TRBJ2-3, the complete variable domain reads GAGVSQSPRYKVTKRGQDVALRCDPISGHVSLYWYRQALGQGPEFLTYFNYEAQQDKSGLPNDRFSAERPEGSISTLTIQRTEQRDSAMYRCASSRGGFTDTQYFGPGTRLTVL.